This entry is about one T cell receptor (beta chain). No antigen is known for it. The T cells that were sequenced for TCR beta were CD8+ and CD4+ cells from blood. The multiple sclerosis control group was made up of treatment-naive patients with stable or active relapsing-remitting disease. This specimen comes from a study of CD8 T cells in Susac syndrome. Notes on the study in general: The relatively small number of individuals in the TCR sequencing and HLA analysis was acknowledged by the study.

Trimming took 0 bases from V and 4 from J; bases not matched to a gene: 7. From germline, CDR1 is LGHDT and CDR2 YNNKEL (reference sequence). CDR3 length: 16 residues. With random hexamers, 0.5 to 1 ug RNA was reverse transcribed. The method of amplification for TCR beta CDR3 was immunoSEQ multiplex PCR, covering 54 Vbeta and 13 Jbeta. TCRdb reanalysed the immunoSEQ multiplex PCR reads using MiXCR and keeps one entry per CDR3 protein. The sample contains approximately 200,000 distinct CDR3 sequences, 85% to 95% of which appear only once. The TCR comes from a human donor with multiple sclerosis. The sample comprised CD4+ T cells from PBMCs. The V gene is TRBV3-1, the J gene TRBJ2-3, with 7 bases identical to TRBD2. DNA of the CDR3: TGTGCCAGCAGCCAAGATATCGCTAGCGGAGCAGATACGCAGTATTTT. Its protein is CASSQDIASGADTQYF.